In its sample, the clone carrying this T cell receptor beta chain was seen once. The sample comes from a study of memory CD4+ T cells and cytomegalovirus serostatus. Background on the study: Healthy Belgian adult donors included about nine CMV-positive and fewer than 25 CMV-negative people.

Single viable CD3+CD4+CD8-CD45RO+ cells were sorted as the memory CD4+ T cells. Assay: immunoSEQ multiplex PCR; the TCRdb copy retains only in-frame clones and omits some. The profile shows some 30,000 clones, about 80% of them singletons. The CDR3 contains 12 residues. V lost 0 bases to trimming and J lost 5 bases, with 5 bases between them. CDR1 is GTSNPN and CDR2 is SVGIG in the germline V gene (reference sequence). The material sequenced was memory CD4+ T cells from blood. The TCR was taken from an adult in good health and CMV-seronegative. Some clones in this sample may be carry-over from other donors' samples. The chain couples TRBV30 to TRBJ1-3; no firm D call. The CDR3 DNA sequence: TGTGCCTGGAGTGTAGGTCGAAACACCATATATTTT. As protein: CAWSVGRNTIYF.